These 6 T cell receptor beta chains originate from one sample sequenced in a study of cytomegalovirus exposure and HLA in healthy donors. 13 Jbeta primers and 60 Vbeta primers were used for the PCR. Some clones are missing from TCRdb's copy, which holds only in-frame ones; the method was immunoSEQ multiplex PCR. The sample yields more than 90,000 clones, roughly 66% seen once. The specimen sequenced was PBMCs. The receptors stem from a woman aged 30 to 39 in good health and CMV-seronegative.

The rearrangement links TRBV5-1 to TRBJ1-2, with 8 bases that match TRBD1. The germline V gene has CDR1 SGHRS and CDR2 YFSETQ. Trimming at V came to 0 bases and at J to 8 bases, leaving 3 bases not matched to a gene. This CDR3 is built from 13 residues. The CDR3, as DNA: TGCGCCAGCAGCTTGGACAGGGGGGAAGGCTACACCTTC. Translation gives CASSLDRGEGYTF.

The chain uses TRBV7-9 and TRBJ1-6, with 7 bases lining up with TRBD1. CDR1 and CDR2 from the germline V gene are SEHNR and FQNEAQ (reference sequence). Germline trimming cut 5 bases from V and 7 bases from J; bases unmatched to any gene: 8. CDR3 length: 15 residues. The CDR3 is CASSNSGGRNSPLHF. CDR3 in DNA: TGTGCCAGCAGCAATTCAGGGGGTCGCAATTCACCCCTCCACTTT.

The V and J genes are TRBV27 and TRBJ2-5; 13 bases map to TRBD2. V was pared by 3 bases and J by 0 bases, with 1 base of the junction left unmatched. The CDR3 has 16 residues. Looked up from germline, CDR1 is MNHEY and CDR2 is SMNVEV (reference sequence). CDR3 loop: CASSLGLAGHQETQYF. The CDR3 region has the DNA TGTGCCAGCAGTTTGGGACTAGCGGGGCACCAAGAGACCCAGTACTTC.

This clone was seen a few times. The chain couples TRBV9 to TRBJ2-5, with 10 bases identical to TRBD2. CDR1 is SGDLS and CDR2 is YYNGEE in the germline V gene. V was pared by 0 bases and J by 5 bases, with 4 bases of the junction left unmatched. This CDR3 region has 15 residues. The CDR3 bases are TGTGCCAGCAGCGTAGCCAATAGCGGGGGGGAGACCCAGTACTTC. This encodes CASSVANSGGETQYF.

The V and J genes are TRBV2 and TRBJ2-1, with a weak D call TRBD1 (6 bases). The CDR3 contains 13 residues. The V gene lost 4 bases and the J gene lost 8 bases, with 12 bases spanning the gap. From germline, CDR1 is SNHLY and CDR2 FYNNEI. For the CDR3, the DNA is TGTGCCAGCAGTGGACAGGCCGGGGATGAGCAGTTCTTC. Its translation is CASSGQAGDEQFF.

J is TRBJ1-2 and V is TRBV6-6; tentative D call: TRBD1 (5 bases). The CDR3 has 14 amino acids. Trimming pared 0 bases from V and 3 bases from J, leaving 8 bases between. From germline, CDR1 is MNHNY and CDR2 SVGAGI (reference sequence). In nucleotides, the CDR3 is TGTGCCAGCAGTTACTCTGGCAGGGACTATGGCTACACCTTC. The encoded protein is CASSYSGRDYGYTF.